What follows are 7 T cell receptor beta chains derived from one specimen sequenced in a study of T cell repertoires in cytomegalovirus infection. Their antigen targets remain unknown. TCRdb independently ran MiXCR on the reads; one entry per CDR3 protein. The sample holds over 100,000 distinct CDR3 sequences, about 9.4% seen once. The sample taken for sequencing was PBMCs, sequenced either directly or after in vitro stimulation (not recorded which). The receptors were sampled from a human donor in good health (CMV status not recorded). Some clones in this sample may be carry-over from other donors' samples.

This clonotype has a count of ten or more. The chain joins TRBV6-2 or TRBV6-3 to TRBJ2-2; TRBD2 agrees at 8 bases. Trimming removed 2 bases from V and 7 bases from J; junction bases left unmatched: 3. The CDR3 runs to 14 residues. The germline V gene has CDR1 MNHEY and CDR2 SVGEGT. CDR3 sequence: CASSYVGGVGELFF. CDR3 nucleotide sequence: TGTGCCAGCAGTTACGTCGGGGGGGTCGGGGAGCTGTTTTTT.

The V call is TRBV19, the J call TRBJ2-1, with D hard to call. V gave up 2 bases and J gave up 4 bases, with 9 bases separating them. Germline V CDR1 and CDR2: LNHDA, SQIVND (reference sequence). The CDR3 contains 14 residues. The CDR3 sequence: CASSIQDRYNEQFF. In nucleotides, the CDR3 is TGTGCCAGTAGTATACAGGACCGTTACAATGAGCAGTTCTTC. The entire variable domain, with the rest obtained from reference TRBV19 and TRBJ2-1, is as follows: DGGITQSPKYLFRKEGQNVTLSCEQNLNHDAMYWYRQDPGQGLRLIYYSQIVNDFQKGDIAEGYSVSREKKESFPLTVTSAQKNPTAFYLCASSIQDRYNEQFFGPGTRLTVL.

This clonotype was recorded many times. This chain connects TRBV7-4 to TRBJ1-1; D not resolved. CDR3 size: 17 residues. Between the trimmed V and J ends, which lost 5 bases and 5 bases, there was a span of 24 bases. The germline V gene encodes CDR1 SGHVT and CDR2 SQSDAQ. This chain's CDR3 is CASSQTGNLPVRTEAFF. CDR3 in DNA: TGTGCCAGCAGCCAAACTGGGAACTTACCAGTGAGGACTGAAGCTTTCTTT.

In its sample, this clonotype was seen many times. The chain links TRBV7-2 to TRBJ2-1; tentative D call: TRBD2 (7 bases). The CDR3 has 14 residues. The germline gives CDR1 SGHTA, CDR2 FQGNSA. V was shortened by 2 bases and J by 10 bases, with 15 bases between the two germline ends. CDR3 sequence reads: CASSLSGRGREQFF. Written as DNA, the CDR3 is TGTGCCAGCAGCTTATCTGGGCGGGGGCGGGAGCAGTTCTTC.

This clonotype was detected ten times or more. This chain connects TRBV7-2 to TRBJ2-7; D gene unclear. V was trimmed by 2 bases and J by 2 bases, leaving 10 bases between them. Germline V gene data show CDR1 as SGHTA and CDR2 as FQGNSA. The CDR3 is 14 amino acids. Written as DNA, the CDR3 is TGTGCCAGCAGCTTAAGCTTTCTCCCCTACGAGCAGTACTTC. Its translation: CASSLSFLPYEQYF.

This clonotype was counted many times. The CDR3 here is CASSPSITGIQETQYF. The CDR3 nucleotides are TGTGCCAGCAGCCCCAGCATTACAGGGATTCAAGAGACCCAGTACTTC. V and J are TRBV7-2 and TRBJ2-5; tentatively, D is TRBD1 (6 bases). Trimming shortened V by 5 bases and J by 2 bases, and 18 bases separated the two germline ends. The CDR3 sequence is 16 residues long. CDR1 is SGHTA and CDR2 is FQGNSA in the germline V gene. The entire variable domain, with the rest obtained from reference TRBV7-2 and TRBJ2-5, is as follows: GAGVSQSPSNKVTEKGKDVELRCDPISGHTALYWYRQSLGQGLEFLIYFQGNSAPDKSGLPSDRFSAERTGGSVSTLTIQRTQQEDSAVYLCASSPSITGIQETQYFGPGTRLLVL.

This clonotype was counted a few times. The rearrangement uses TRBV6-2 or TRBV6-3 and TRBJ2-5; the match to TRBD1 covers 8 bases. Germline CDR1 MNHEY, CDR2 SVGEGT. The CDR3 has 14 residues. Trimming took 4 bases from V and 4 from J; bases not matched to a gene: 5. Here the CDR3 reads CASSSGQAAETQYF. CDR3 DNA sequence: TGTGCCAGCAGTTCGGGACAGGCCGCAGAGACCCAGTACTTC.